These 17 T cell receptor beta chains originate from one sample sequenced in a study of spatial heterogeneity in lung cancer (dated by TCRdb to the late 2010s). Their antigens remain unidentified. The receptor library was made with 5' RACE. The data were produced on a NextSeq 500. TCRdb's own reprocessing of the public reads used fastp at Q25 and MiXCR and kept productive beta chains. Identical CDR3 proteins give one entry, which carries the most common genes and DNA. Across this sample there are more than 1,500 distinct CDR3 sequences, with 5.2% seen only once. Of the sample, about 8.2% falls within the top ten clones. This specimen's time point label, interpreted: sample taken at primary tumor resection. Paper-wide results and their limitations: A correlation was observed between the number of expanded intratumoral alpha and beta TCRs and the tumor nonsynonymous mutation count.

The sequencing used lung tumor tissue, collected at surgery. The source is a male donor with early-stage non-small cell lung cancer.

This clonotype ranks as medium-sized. The CDR3 protein is CASSRGTGRNQPQHF. The CDR3 DNA reads as TGTGCCAGCAGTAGAGGGACAGGGCGCAATCAGCCCCAGCATTTT. This chain uses TRBV27 with TRBJ1-5, with TRBD1 identical over 9 bases. The V segment lost 5 bases and the J segment 2 bases; nucleotides outside the gene matches: 4. Germline CDR1 MNHEY, CDR2 SMNVEV (reference sequence). The length of the CDR3 is 15 residues.

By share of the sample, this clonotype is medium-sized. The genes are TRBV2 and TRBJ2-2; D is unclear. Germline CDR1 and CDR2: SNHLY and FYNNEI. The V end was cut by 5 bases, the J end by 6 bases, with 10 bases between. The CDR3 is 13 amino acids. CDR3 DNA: TGTGCCAGCAGTCCTCTTCGGTCCGGGGAGCTGTTTTTT. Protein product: CASSPLRSGELFF.

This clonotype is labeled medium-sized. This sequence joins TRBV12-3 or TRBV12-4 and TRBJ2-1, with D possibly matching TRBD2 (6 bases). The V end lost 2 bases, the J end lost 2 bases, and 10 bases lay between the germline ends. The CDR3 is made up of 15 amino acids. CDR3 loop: CASSLSSGAYNEQFF. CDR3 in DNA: TGTGCCAGCAGTTTAAGTAGCGGAGCCTACAATGAGCAGTTCTTC.

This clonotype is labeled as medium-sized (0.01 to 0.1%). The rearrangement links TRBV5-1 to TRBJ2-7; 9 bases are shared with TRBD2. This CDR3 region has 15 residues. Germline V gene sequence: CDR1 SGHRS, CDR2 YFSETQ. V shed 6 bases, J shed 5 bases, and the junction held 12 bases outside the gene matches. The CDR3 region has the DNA TGCGCCAGCACAGTTGCGGGAGGGCCCAACCACGAGCAGTACTTC. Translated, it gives CASTVAGGPNHEQYF.

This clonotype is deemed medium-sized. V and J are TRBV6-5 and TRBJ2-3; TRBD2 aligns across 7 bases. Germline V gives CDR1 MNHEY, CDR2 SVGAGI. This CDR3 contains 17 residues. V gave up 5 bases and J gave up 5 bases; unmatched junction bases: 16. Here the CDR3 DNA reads TGTGCCAGCAGTCCACTCCTGGTCCCTAGCGGCGGAGATACGCAGTATTTT. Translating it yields CASSPLLVPSGGDTQYF.

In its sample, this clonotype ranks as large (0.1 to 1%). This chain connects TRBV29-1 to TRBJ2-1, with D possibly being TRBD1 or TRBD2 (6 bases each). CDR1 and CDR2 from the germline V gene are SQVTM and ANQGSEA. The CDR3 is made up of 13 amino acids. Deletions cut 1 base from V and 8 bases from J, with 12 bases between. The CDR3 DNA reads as TGCAGCGTTGAAGCTGGGGGGCCGGATGAGCAGTTCTTC. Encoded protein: CSVEAGGPDEQFF.

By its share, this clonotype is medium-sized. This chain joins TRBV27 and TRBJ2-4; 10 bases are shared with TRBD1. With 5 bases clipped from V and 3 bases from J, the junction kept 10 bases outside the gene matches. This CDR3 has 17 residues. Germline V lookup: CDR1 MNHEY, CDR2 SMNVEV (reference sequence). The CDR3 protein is CASSPLPGQGSKNIQYF. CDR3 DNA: TGTGCCAGCAGTCCATTACCGGGACAGGGGAGCAAAAACATTCAGTACTTC.

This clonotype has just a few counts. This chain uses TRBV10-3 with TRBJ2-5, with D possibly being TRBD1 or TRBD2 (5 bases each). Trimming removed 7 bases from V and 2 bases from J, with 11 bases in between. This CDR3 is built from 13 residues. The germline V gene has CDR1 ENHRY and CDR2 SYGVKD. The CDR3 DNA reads TGTGCCATCAAGGGGAGTTTGCAAGAGACCCAGTACTTC. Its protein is CAIKGSLQETQYF.

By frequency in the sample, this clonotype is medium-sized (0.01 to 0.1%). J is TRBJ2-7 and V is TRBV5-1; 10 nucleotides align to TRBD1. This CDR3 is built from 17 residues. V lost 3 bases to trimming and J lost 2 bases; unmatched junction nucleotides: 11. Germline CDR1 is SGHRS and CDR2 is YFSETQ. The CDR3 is CASSSTIVGTGAYEQYF. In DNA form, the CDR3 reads TGCGCCAGCAGCTCCACCATTGTAGGGACAGGGGCCTACGAGCAGTACTTC.

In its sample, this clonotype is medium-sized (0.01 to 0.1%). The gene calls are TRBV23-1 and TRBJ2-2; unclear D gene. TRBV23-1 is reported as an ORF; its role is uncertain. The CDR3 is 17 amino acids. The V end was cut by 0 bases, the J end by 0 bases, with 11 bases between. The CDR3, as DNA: TGCGCCAGCAGTCAATCGGGCAGGCCCACGAACACCGGGGAGCTGTTTTTT. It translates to CASSQSGRPTNTGELFF.

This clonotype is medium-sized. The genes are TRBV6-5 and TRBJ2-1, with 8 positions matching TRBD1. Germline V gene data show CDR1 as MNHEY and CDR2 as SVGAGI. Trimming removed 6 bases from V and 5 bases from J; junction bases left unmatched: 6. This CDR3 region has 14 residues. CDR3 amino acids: CASRGTGGDNEQFF. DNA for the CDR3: TGTGCCAGCAGAGGGACAGGTGGAGACAATGAGCAGTTCTTC.

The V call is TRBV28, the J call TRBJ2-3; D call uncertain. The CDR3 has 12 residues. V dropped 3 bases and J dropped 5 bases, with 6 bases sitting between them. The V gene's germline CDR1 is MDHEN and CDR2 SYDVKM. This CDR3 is CASSFLGDTQYF. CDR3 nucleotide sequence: TGTGCCAGCAGTTTCCTGGGAGATACGCAGTATTTT.

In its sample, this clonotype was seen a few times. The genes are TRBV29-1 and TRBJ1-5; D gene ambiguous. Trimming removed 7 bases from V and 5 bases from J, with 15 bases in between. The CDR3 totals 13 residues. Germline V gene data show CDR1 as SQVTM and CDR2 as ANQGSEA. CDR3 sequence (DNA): TGCAGCGCCGGGGAGGCGTCGCATCAGCCCCAGCATTTT. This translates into CSAGEASHQPQHF.

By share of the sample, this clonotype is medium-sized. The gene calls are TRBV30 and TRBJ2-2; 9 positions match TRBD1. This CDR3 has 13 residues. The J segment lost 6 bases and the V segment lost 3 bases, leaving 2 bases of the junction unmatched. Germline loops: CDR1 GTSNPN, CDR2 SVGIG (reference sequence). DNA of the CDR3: TGTGCCTGGAGGGGACAGGGCTCCGGGGAGCTGTTTTTT. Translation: CAWRGQGSGELFF.

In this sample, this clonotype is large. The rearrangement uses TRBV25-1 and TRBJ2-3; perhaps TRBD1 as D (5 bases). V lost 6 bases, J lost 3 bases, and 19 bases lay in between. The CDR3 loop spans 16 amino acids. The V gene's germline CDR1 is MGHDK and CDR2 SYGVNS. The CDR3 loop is CASSPVRAGRTDTQYF. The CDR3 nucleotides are TGTGCCAGCAGCCCCGTACGGGCAGGGCGAACAGATACGCAGTATTTT. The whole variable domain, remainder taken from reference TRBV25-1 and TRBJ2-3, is EADIYQTPRYLVIGTGKKITLECSQTMGHDKMYWYQQDPGMELHLIHYSYGVNSTEKGDLSSESTVSRIRTEHFPLTLESARPSHTSQYLCASSPVRAGRTDTQYFGPGTRLTVL.

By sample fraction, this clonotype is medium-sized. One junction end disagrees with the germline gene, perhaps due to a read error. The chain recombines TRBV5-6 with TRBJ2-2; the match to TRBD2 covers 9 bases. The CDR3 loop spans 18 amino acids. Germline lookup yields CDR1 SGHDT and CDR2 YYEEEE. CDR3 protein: CASSLELAGLTNTGELFF. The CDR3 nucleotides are TGTGCCAGCAGCTTGGAGCTAGCGGGGCTCACTAACACCGGGGAGCTTTTTTTT.

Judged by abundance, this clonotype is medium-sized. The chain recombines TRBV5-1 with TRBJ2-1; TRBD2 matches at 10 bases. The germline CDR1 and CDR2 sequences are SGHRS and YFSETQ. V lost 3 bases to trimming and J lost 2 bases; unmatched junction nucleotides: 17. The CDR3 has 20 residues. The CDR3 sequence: CASSSPGGAGGDLAYNEQFF. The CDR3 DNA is TGCGCCAGCAGCTCCCCGGGAGGAGCGGGAGGGGATCTGGCCTACAATGAGCAGTTCTTC.